This paragraph covers one T cell receptor beta chain sequence. The antigen remains unidentified. Germline lookup yields CDR1 SNHLY and CDR2 FYNNEI. With 5 bases clipped from V and 4 bases from J, the junction kept 2 bases outside the gene matches. The CDR3 contains 12 residues. This sample is part of a study of T cell responses to AZD1222 COVID-19 vaccine. Across the whole study: Second doses that came at about 4 or about 12 weeks were put together.

General study findings and limits: Compared with day 0, the breadth and depth of the Spike-specific TCR repertoire rose significantly after two doses of AZD1222. White British donors predominated, females outnumbered males, and clonal diversity was possibly underestimated.

Assay: immunoSEQ multiplex PCR; the TCRdb copy retains only in-frame clones and omits some. Here the sample spans under 150,000 clones, approximately 90% being singletons. The sample in question was peripheral blood, obtained on day 0 of AZD1222 vaccination. The rearrangement links TRBV2 to TRBJ2-7; 7 bases align to TRBD2. The clonotype was recovered from an adult in good health. CDR3 region: CASSWGGYEQYF. Here the CDR3 DNA reads TGTGCCAGCAGTTGGGGGGGGTACGAGCAGTACTTC. The full variable domain, with the rest looked up from reference TRBV2 and TRBJ2-7, is EPEVTQTPSHQVTQMGQEVILRCVPISNHLYFYWYRQILGQKVEFLVSFYNNEISEKSEIFDDQFSVERPDGSNFTLKIRSTKLEDSAMYFCASSWGGYEQYFGPGTRLTVT.